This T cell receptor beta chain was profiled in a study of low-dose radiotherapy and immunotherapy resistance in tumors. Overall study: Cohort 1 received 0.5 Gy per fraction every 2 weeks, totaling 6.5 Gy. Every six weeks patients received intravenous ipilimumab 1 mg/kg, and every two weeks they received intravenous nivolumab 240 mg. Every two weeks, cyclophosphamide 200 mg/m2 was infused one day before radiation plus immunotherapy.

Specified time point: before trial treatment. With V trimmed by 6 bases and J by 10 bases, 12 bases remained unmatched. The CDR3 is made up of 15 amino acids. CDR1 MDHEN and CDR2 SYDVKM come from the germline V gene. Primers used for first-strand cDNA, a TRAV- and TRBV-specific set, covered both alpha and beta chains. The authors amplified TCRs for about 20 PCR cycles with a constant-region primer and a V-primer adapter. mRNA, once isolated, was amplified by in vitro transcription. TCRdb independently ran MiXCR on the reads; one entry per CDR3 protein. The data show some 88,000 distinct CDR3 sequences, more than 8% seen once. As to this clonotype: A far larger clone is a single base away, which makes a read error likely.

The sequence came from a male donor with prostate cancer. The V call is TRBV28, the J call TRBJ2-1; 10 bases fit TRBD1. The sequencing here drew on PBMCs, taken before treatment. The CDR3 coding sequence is TGTGCCAGCAGGGGGGGACAGGGGAACTCCTACGAGCAGTTCTTC. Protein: CASRGGQGNSYEQFF.